This TCR beta chain was identified during a study of early T cells in non-severe SARS-CoV-2 infection. Attached unique molecular identifiers marked individual cDNA molecules. TCRdb itself ran the 5' RACE reads through MiXCR, one entry per CDR3 protein. Altogether roughly 32,000 distinct CDR3 sequences are present, 6.6% being singletons, with the ten largest covering 30% to 45%. At least ten counts were recorded for this clonotype. Germline CDR1 reads SGHRS; CDR2 reads YFSETQ. The CDR3 contains 16 residues. V lost 4 bases to trimming and J lost 0 bases, with 16 bases between them. This TCR was sampled from an adult who was a healthcare worker with PCR-confirmed SARS-CoV-2 infection or an uninfected control (not recorded which). Sequenced: whole blood. The genes are TRBV5-1 and TRBJ1-1, with TRBD1 as a possible D gene (5 bases). CDR3 sequence: CASSRDPEGMNTEAFF. The CDR3 DNA reads TGCGCCAGCAGCAGGGACCCGGAGGGCATGAACACTGAAGCTTTCTTT.